This T cell receptor beta chain was retrieved from a study of cytomegalovirus exposure and HLA in healthy donors. Per the germline V gene, CDR1 is SGHDT and CDR2 is YYEEEE. The CDR3 is 13 amino acids. Trimming took off 2 bases at V and 5 bases at J, with 10 bases between the two ends. In regard to this clone: No antigen is known for it.

General study findings and limits: The likely origin of a cluster of highly shared sequence variants was a sequencing artifact.

Amplification used 60 Vbeta primers and 13 Jbeta primers. Sequencing was performed with immunoSEQ multiplex PCR; in TCRdb, only in-frame clones are kept and a portion is missing. The table has under 200,000 clones, around 81% seen once. The sequencing sample was made of PBMCs. The rearrangement uses TRBV5-6 and TRBJ1-1; D ambiguous. The clonotype was recovered from a woman in her fifties or sixties in good health and CMV-seronegative. CDR3 bases: TGTGCCAGCAGCTTCCGCACGGGTACTGAAGCTTTCTTT. This sequence encodes CASSFRTGTEAFF.